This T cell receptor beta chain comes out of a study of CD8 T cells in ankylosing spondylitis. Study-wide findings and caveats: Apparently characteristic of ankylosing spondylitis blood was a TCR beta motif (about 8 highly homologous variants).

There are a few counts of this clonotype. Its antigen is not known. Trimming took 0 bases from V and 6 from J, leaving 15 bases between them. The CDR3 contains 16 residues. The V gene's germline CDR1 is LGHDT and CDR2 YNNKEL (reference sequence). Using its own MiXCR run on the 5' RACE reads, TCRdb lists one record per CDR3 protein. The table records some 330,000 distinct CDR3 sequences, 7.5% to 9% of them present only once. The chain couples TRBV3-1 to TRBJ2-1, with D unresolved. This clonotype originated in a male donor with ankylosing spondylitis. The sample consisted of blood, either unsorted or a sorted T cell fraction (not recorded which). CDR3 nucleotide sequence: TGTGCCAGCAGCCAAGATCAATCTGCCCTTGGCAATGAGCAGTTCTTC. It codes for CASSQDQSALGNEQFF.